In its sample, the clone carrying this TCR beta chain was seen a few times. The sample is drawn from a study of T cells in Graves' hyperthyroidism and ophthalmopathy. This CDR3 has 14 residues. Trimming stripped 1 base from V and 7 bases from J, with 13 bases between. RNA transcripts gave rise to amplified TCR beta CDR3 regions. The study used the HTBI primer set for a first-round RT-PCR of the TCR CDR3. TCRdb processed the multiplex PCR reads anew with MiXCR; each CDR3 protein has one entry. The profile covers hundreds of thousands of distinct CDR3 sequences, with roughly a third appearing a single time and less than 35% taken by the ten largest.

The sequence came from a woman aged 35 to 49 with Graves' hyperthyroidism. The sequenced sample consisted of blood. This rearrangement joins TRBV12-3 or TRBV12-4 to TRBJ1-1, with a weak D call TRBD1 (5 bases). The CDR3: CASSLGGDGIEAFF. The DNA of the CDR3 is TGTGCCAGCAGTTTAGGAGGGGATGGCATTGAAGCTTTCTTT.